This T cell receptor (beta chain) originates from a study of control samples from healthy donors and cancer patients. Trimming took off 5 bases at V and 2 bases at J, with 18 bases between the two ends. This CDR3 region has 16 residues. Germline lookup yields CDR1 MNHEY and CDR2 SMNVEV (reference sequence). Assay used: immunoSEQ multiplex PCR; TCRdb lists only in-frame clones, some missing. Of 65,000 to 90,000 clones in the sample, about 94% were seen once. V and J are TRBV27 and TRBJ1-2; no clear D. Sequencing was carried out using blood. The sequence derives from a young woman in good health. The CDR3 DNA follows: TGTGCCAGCAGTCCCGGGTTGGGCCTCATAAACTATGGCTACACCTTC. It yields the protein CASSPGLGLINYGYTF.